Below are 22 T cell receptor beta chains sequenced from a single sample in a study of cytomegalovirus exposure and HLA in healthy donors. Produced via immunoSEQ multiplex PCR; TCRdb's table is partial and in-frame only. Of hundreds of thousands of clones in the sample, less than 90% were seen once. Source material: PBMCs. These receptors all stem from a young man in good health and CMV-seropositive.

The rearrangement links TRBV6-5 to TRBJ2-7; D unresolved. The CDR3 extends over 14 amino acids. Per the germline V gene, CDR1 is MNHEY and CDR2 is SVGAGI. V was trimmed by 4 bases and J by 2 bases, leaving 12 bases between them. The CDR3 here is CASSSLTATYEQYF. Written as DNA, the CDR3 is TGTGCCAGCAGTTCCTTAACAGCAACCTACGAGCAGTACTTC.

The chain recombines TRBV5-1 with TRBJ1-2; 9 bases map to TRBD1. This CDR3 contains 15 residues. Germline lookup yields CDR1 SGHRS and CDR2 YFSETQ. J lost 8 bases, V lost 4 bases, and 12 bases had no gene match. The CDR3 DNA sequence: TGCGCCAGCAGCGCAAGCACAGGGGGCGTTCGGGGCTACACCTTC. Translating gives CASSASTGGVRGYTF.

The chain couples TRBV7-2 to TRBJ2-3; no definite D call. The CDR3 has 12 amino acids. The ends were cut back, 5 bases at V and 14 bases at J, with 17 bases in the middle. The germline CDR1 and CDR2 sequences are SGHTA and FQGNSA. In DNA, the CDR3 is TGTGCCAGCAGCCGTAGCCGGGCCGGTCTGTATTTT. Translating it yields CASSRSRAGLYF.

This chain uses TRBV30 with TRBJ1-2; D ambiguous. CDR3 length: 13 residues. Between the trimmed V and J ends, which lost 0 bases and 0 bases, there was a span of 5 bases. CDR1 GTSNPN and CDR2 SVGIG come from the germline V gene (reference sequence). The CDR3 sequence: CAWSVGANYGYTF. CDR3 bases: TGTGCCTGGAGTGTAGGTGCTAACTATGGCTACACCTTC.

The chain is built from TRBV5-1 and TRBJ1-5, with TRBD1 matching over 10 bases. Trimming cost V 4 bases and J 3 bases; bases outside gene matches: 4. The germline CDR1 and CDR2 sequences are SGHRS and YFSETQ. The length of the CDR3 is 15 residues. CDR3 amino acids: CASSLGQGTNQPQHF. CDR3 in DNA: TGCGCCAGCAGCCTGGGACAGGGGACCAATCAGCCCCAGCATTTT.

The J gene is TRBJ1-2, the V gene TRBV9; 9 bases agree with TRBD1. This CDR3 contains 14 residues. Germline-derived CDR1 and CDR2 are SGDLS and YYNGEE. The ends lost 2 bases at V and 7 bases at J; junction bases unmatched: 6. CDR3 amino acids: CASSVGGQGVGYTF. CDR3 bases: TGTGCCAGCAGCGTGGGGGGACAGGGTGTTGGCTACACCTTC. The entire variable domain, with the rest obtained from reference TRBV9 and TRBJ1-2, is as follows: DSGVTQTPKHLITATGQRVTLRCSPRSGDLSVYWYQQSLDQGLQFLIQYYNGEERAKGNILERFSAQQFPDLHSELNLSSLELGDSALYFCASSVGGQGVGYTFGSGTRLTVV.

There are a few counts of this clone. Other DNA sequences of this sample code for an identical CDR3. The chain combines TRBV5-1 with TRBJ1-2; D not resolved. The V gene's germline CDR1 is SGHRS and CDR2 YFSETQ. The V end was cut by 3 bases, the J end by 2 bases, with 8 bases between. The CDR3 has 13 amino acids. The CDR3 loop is CASSYGGNYGYTF. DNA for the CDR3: TGCGCCAGCAGCTATGGAGGGAACTATGGCTACACCTTC.

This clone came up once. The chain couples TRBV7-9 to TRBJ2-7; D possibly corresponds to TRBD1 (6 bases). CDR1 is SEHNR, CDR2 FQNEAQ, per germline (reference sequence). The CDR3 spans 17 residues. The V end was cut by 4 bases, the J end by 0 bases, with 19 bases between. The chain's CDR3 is CASSSLTGTKYSYEQYF. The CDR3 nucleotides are TGTGCCAGCAGCTCGCTTACCGGGACAAAATACTCCTACGAGCAGTACTTC.

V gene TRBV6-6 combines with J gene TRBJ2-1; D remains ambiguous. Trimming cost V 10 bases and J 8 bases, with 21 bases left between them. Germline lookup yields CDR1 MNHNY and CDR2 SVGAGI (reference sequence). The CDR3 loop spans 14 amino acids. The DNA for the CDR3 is TGTGCCACCCGAGACTCCTTTCTCTCGTATGAGCAGTTCTTC. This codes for CATRDSFLSYEQFF.

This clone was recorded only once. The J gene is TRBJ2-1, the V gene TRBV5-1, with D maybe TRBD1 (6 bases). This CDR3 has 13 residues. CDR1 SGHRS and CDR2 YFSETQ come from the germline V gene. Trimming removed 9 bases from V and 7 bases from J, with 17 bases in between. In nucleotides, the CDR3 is TGCGCCACTACGCCGGCAGGGGCAAATGAGCAGTTCTTC. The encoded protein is CATTPAGANEQFF.

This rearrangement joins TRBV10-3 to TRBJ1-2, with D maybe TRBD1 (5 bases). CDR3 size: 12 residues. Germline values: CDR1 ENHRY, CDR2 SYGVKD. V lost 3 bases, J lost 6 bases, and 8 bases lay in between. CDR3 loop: CAISDGADGYTF. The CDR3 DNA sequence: TGTGCCATCAGTGATGGGGCAGATGGCTACACCTTC.

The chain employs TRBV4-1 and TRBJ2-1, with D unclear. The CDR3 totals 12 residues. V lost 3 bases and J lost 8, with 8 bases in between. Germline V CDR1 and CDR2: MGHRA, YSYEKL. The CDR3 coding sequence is TGCGCCAGCAGCCACCTCACCCATGAGCAGTTCTTC. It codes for CASSHLTHEQFF.

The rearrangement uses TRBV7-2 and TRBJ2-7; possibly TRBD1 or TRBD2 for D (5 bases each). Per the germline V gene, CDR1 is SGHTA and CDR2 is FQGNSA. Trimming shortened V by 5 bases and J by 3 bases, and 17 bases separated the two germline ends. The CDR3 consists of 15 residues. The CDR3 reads CASSQMPGTDYEQYF. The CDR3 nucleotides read TGTGCCAGCAGCCAAATGCCCGGGACGGACTACGAGCAGTACTTC.

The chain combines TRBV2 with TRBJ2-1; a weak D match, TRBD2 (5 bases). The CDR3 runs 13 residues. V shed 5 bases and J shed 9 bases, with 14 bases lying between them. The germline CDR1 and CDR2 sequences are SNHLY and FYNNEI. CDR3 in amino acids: CASSPAPRVEQFF. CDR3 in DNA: TGTGCCAGCAGTCCCGCCCCGAGGGTTGAGCAGTTCTTC.

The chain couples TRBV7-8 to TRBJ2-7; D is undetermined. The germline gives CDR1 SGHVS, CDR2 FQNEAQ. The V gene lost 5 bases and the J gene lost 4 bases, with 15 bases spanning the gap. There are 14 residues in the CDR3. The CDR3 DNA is TGTGCCAGCAGCCTCGTTGACGGGTCTTACGAGCAGTACTTC. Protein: CASSLVDGSYEQYF.

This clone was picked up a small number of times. The chain's CDR3 is CASRLTGVWRNTEAFF. The CDR3 DNA reads TGTGCCAGCAGACTAACAGGGGTTTGGAGGAACACTGAAGCTTTCTTT. The rearrangement joins TRBV13 to TRBJ1-1; 7 bases line up with TRBD1. The V gene end was trimmed by 6 bases and the J gene end by 1 base; junction bases not matched to a gene: 11. Per germline, CDR1 PRHDT and CDR2 FYEKMQ (reference sequence). The CDR3 sequence is 16 residues long. Complete variable domain (other parts from reference TRBV13 and TRBJ1-1): AAGVIQSPRHLIKEKRETATLKCYPIPRHDTVYWYQQGPGQDPQFLISFYEKMQSDKGSIPDRFSAQQFSDYHSELNMSSLELGDSALYFCASRLTGVWRNTEAFFGQGTRLTVV.

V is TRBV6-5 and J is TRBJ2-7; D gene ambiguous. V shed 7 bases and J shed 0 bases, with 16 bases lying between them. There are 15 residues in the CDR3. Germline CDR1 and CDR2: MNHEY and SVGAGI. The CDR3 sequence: CASTLLFGNSYEQYF. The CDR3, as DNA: TGTGCCAGCACCTTACTCTTCGGAAACTCCTACGAGCAGTACTTC.

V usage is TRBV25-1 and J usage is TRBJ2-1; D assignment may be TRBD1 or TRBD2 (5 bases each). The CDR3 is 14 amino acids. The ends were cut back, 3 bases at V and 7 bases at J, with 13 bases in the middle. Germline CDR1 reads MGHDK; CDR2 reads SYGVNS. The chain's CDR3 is CASSDSRGANEQFF. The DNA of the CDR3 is TGTGCCAGCAGTGACTCGAGGGGAGCGAATGAGCAGTTCTTC.

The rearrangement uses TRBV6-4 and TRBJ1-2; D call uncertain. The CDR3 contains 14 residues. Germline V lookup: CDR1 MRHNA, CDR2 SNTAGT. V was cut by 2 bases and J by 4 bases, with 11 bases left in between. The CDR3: CASSDNGPGYGYTF. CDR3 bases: TGTGCCAGCAGTGACAACGGCCCTGGCTATGGCTACACCTTC.

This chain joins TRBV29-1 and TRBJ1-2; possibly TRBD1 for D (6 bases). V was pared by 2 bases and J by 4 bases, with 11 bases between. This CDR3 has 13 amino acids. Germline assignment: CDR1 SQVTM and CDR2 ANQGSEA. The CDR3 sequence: CSVERGGFYGYTF. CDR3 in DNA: TGCAGCGTTGAAAGGGGGGGTTTCTATGGCTACACCTTC.

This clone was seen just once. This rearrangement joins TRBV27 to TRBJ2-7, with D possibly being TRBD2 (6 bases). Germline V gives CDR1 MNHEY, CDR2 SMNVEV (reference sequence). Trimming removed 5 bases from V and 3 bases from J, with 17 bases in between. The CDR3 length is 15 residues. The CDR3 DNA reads TGTGCCAGCAGTAGTACTAGCCACGGGGACTACGAGCAGTACTTC. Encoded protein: CASSSTSHGDYEQYF.

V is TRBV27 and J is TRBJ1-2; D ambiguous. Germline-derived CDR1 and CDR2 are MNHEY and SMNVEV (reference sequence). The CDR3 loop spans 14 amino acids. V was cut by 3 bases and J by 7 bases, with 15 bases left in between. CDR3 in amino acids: CASSFTHLGGGYTF. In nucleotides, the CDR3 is TGTGCCAGCAGTTTTACTCACCTGGGCGGTGGCTACACCTTC.